This T cell receptor beta chain was identified in a study of tumour-infiltrating T cells in Burkitt lymphoma. The overall study: This cohort included all epidemiological subtypes of Burkitt lymphoma. Overall and progression-free survival were predicted by productive clonality. Whole-study results and caveats: Public clonotypes, several, appeared across numerous Burkitt lymphoma patients.

Produced via immunoSEQ multiplex PCR; TCRdb's table is partial and in-frame only. The sample includes 450 to 550 clones, more than 85% of them seen just once. As to this clone: Its antigen is as yet unknown.

The source of this sequence is a human donor with Burkitt lymphoma. Some clones in this sample may be carry-over from other donors' samples. Specimen: tumor tissue.

CDR3 residues: CSASTDTQYF. The DNA of the CDR3 is TGCAGTGCTAGCACAGATACGCAGTATTTT. V gene TRBV20-1 combines with J gene TRBJ2-3; D is uncertain. The CDR3 totals 10 residues. Trimming took off 3 bases at V and 2 bases at J, with 0 bases between the two ends. The V gene's germline CDR1 is DFQATT and CDR2 SNEGSKA (reference sequence).